This T cell receptor beta chain was identified in a study of blood T cells in healthy people across ages. Study findings and constraints: Possibly confounding the expanded clonotype changes was the fact that donor CMV status was unknown.

Germline values: CDR1 SGHAT, CDR2 FQNNGV. CDR3 size: 17 residues. The ends were cut back, 1 base at V and 2 bases at J, with 16 bases in the middle. Regarding this clonotype: The antigen is unknown.

Peripheral blood was drawn, about 9.1 milliliters per donor. A J-beta primer mix and a sample-barcoded 5' primer were used in a second PCR of about 7 to 12 cycles. Each CDR3 protein gets one entry after TCRdb re-called the 5' RACE reads with MiXCR. The sample shows about 1,600,000 distinct CDR3 sequences, 42% of them seen only once. The chain uses TRBV11-2 and TRBJ2-3; D ambiguous. The sequence derives from a woman aged 18-30 years in good health. The specimen was blood. The CDR3 region has the DNA TGTGCCAGCAGCTTAGTTTGGGGTGGGGAACTCACAGATACGCAGTATTTT. Protein product: CASSLVWGGELTDTQYF.